This T cell receptor beta chain was captured in a study of blood T cell repertoires in COVID-19. Study in general: Nucleic acid was either cDNA or gDNA, and it came from T cells, B-cell-depleted T cells, or PBMCs.

CDR1 is KGHSH, CDR2 LQKENI, per germline. The CDR3 extends over 16 amino acids. The J segment lost 1 base and the V segment lost 3 bases, leaving 4 bases of the junction unmatched. In the original analysis: Nucleated cell counts were estimated from reference gene primer amplification. Assay used: immunoSEQ multiplex PCR; TCRdb lists only in-frame clones, some missing. The D gene and trimming were derived from the DNA, and the V and J assignments and clone size from that table. The sample contains under 300,000 clones, roughly 88% of which appear only once. The source of this sequence is an elderly man with acute or convalescent COVID-19. The V call is TRBV18, the J call TRBJ2-3, with 10 bases matching TRBD2. Sequenced input: peripheral blood. In DNA form, the CDR3 reads TGTGCCAGCTCACCGCAAGCGGGAGGGGGCACAGATACGCAGTATTTT. Its protein is CASSPQAGGGTDTQYF.